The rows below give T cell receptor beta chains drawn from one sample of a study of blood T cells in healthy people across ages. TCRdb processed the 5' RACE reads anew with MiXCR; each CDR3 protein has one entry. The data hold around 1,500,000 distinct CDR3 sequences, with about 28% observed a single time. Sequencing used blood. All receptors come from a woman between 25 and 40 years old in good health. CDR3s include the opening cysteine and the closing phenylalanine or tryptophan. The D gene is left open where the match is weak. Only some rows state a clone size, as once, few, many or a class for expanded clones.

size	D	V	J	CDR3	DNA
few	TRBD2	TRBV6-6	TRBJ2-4	CVSSTTLSGRAKNIQYF	TGTGTCAGCAGTACAACCCTTAGCGGGAGGGCCAAAAACATTCAGTACTTC
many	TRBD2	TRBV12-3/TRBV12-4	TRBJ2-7	CASRRLARGEQYF	TGTGCCAGCAGACGACTAGCGAGGGGCGAGCAGTACTTC
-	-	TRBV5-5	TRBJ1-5	CASSPRQGYSNQPQHF	TGTGCCAGCAGCCCCCGTCAGGGCTATAGCAATCAGCCCCAGCATTTT
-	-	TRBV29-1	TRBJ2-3	CSATVGITDTQYF	TGCAGCGCTACCGTCGGGATCACAGATACGCAGTATTTT
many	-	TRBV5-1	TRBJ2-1	CASSLAVSSYNEQFF	TGTGCCAGCAGCTTAGCGGTTAGCTCCTACAATGAGCAGTTCTTC
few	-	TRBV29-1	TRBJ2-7	CSVEDPPLDQDEYEQYF	TGCAGCGTTGAAGACCCCCCTCTGGACCAAGATGAATACGAGCAGTACTTC
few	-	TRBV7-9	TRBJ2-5	CASSFQVTETQYF	TGTGCCAGCAGCTTTCAAGTTACAGAGACCCAGTACTTC
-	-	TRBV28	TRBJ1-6	CASSLRGQSNSPLHF	TGTGCCAGCAGTTTACGGGGCCAGAGTAATTCACCCCTCCACTTT
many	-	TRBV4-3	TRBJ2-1	CASSQDQGTYNEQFF	TGCGCCAGCAGCCAAGATCAGGGGACCTACAATGAGCAGTTCTTC
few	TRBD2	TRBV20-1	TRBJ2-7	CSASSLAGASYEQYF	TGCAGTGCTAGCTCACTAGCGGGAGCCTCCTACGAGCAGTACTTC
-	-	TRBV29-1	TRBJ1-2	CSVAQQGYTF	TGCAGCGTTGCCCAGCAGGGCTACACCTTC
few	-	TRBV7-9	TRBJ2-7	CASGGVGGYGEQYF	TGTGCCAGCGGTGGGGTAGGGGGTTACGGCGAGCAGTACTTC
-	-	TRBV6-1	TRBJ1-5	CASSDVGRGYQPQHF	TGTGCCAGCAGTGACGTAGGACGAGGCTATCAGCCCCAGCATTTT
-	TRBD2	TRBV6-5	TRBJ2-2	CASSYRGDTGELFF	TGTGCCAGCAGTTACCGGGGGGACACCGGGGAGCTGTTTTTT
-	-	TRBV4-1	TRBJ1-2	CASSQDVTAGYTF	TGCGCCAGCAGCCAAGATGTAACAGCCGGCTACACCTTC
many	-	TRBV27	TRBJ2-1	CASSPRQASSYNEQFF	TGTGCCAGCAGTCCCCGACAGGCAAGCTCCTACAATGAGCAGTTCTTC
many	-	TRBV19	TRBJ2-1	CASSIAYSSYNEQFF	TGTGCCAGTAGTATAGCCTACAGCTCCTACAATGAGCAGTTCTTC
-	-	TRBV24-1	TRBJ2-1	CATSDSGQNQFF	TGTGCCACCAGTGATTCTGGACAGAATCAGTTCTTC